The T cell receptor beta chain described here comes from a study of CD8 T cells in ankylosing spondylitis. Study-wide results and caveats: Relatively scarce in peripheral blood, disease-linked clones were CD8+.

The CDR3 consists of 13 residues. Germline V gene lookup returns CDR1 SEHNR and CDR2 FQNEAQ (reference sequence). V was cut by 7 bases and J by 7 bases, with 14 bases left in between. TCRdb itself ran the 5' RACE reads through MiXCR, one entry per CDR3 protein. Of 100,000 to 150,000 distinct CDR3 sequences in the sample, around 9% were seen once. Many counts were recorded for this clonotype. The antigen remains undetermined. This TCR came from a male donor with ankylosing spondylitis or in good health (not recorded which). This chain joins TRBV7-9 and TRBJ2-1; the D gene is possibly TRBD2 (6 bases). The sequenced material came from blood, either unsorted or a sorted T cell fraction (not recorded which). The CDR3 protein is CASTRGSRNEQFF. Written as DNA, the CDR3 is TGTGCCAGCACCCGGGGGAGTAGGAATGAGCAGTTCTTC.